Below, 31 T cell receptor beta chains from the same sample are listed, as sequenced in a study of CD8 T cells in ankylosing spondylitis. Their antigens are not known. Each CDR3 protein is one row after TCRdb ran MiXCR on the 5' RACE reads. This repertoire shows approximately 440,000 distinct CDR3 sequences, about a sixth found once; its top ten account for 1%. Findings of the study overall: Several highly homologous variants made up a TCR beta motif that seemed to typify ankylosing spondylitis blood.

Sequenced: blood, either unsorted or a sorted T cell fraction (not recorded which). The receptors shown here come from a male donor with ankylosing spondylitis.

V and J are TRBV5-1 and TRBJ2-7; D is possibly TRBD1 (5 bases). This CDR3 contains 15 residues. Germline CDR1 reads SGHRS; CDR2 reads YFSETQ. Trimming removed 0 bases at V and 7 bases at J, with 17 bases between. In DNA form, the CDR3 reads TGCGCCAGCAGCTTGGACTGGCAGGGATCAGGGGAGCAGTACTTC. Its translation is CASSLDWQGSGEQYF.

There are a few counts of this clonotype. In DNA, the CDR3 is TGTGCCAGCAGGGGGACAGGGGGTTCTAATGAAAAACTGTTTTTT. Translating it yields CASRGTGGSNEKLFF. This sequence joins TRBV6-1 and TRBJ1-4, with TRBD1 matching over 11 bases. There are 15 residues in the CDR3. CDR1 is MNHNS and CDR2 is SASEGT in the germline V gene. The trim removed 6 bases at V and 3 bases at J, leaving 3 bases unmatched.

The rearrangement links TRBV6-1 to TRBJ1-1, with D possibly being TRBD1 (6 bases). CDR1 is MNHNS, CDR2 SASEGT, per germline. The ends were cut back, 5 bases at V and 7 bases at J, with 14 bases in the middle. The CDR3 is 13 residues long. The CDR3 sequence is CASSPTLQGEAFF. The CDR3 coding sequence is TGTGCCAGCAGTCCCACCCTACAGGGTGAAGCTTTCTTT.

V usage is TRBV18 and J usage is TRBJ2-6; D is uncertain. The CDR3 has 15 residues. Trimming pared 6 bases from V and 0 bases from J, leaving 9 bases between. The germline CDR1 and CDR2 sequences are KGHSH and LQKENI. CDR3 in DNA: TGTGCCAGCTCGTACACTCCCTCTGGGGCCAACGTCCTGACTTTC. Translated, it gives CASSYTPSGANVLTF.

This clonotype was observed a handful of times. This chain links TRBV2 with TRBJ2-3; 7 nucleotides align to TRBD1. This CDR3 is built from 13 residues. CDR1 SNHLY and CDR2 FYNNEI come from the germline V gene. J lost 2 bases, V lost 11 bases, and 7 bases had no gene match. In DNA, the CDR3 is TGTGCCGTCCCGGGACAGATCACAGATACGCAGTATTTT. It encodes CAVPGQITDTQYF.

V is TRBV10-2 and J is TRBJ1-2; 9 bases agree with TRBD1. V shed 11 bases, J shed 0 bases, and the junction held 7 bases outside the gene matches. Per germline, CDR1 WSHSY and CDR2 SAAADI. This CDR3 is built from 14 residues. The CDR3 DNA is TGCGCCTCTCGGACAGGGGATACTAACTATGGCTACACCTTC. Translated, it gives CASRTGDTNYGYTF.

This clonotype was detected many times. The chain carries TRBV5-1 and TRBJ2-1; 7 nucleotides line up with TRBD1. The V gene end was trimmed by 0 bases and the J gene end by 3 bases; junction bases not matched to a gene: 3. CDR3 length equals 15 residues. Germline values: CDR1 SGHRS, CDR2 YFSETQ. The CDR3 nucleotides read TGCGCCAGCAGCTTGGCTGACAGGGTCTACAATGAGCAGTTCTTC. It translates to CASSLADRVYNEQFF.

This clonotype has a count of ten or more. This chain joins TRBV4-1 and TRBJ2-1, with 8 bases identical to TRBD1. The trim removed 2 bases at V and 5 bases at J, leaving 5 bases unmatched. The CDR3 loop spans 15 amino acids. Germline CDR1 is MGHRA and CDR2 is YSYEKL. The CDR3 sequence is CASSQPGQGDNEQFF. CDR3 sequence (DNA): TGCGCCAGCAGCCAACCCGGACAGGGTGACAATGAGCAGTTCTTC.

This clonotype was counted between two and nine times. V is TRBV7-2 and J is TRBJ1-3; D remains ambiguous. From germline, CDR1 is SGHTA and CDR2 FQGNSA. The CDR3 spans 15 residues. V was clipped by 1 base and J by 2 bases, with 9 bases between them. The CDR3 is CASSLGDLTGNTIYF. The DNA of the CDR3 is TGTGCCAGCAGCTTAGGGGATCTAACTGGAAACACCATATATTTT.

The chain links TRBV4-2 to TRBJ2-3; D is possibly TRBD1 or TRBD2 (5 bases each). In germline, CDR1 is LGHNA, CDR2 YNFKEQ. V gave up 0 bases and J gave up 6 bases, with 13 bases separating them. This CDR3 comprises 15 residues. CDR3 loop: CASSQEGDGDDTQYF. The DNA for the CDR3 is TGTGCCAGCAGCCAAGAGGGGGACGGGGACGATACGCAGTATTTT.

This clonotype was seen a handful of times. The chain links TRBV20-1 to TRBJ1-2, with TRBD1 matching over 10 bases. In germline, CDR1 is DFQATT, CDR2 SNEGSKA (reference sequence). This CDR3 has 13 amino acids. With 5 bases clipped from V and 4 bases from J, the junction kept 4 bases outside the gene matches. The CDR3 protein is CSAETGGGYGYTF. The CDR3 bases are TGCAGTGCTGAGACAGGGGGCGGCTATGGCTACACCTTC.

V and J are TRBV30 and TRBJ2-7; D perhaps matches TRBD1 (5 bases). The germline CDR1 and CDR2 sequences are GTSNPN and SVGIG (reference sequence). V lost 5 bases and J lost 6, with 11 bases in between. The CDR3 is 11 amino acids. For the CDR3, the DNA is TGTGCCTGGGCCTGGGGCGGCGAGCAGTACTTC. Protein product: CAWAWGGEQYF.

DNA of the CDR3: TGCAGTGCGAGCGGGACTAGCGGGAGACAGGATGAGCAGTTCTTC. It yields the protein CSASGTSGRQDEQFF. The rearrangement uses TRBV20-1 and TRBJ2-1; 14 bases fit TRBD2. The CDR3 consists of 15 residues. Unmatched junction bases numbered 9, after V lost 6 bases and J lost 8 bases. The V gene's germline CDR1 is DFQATT and CDR2 SNEGSKA (reference sequence).

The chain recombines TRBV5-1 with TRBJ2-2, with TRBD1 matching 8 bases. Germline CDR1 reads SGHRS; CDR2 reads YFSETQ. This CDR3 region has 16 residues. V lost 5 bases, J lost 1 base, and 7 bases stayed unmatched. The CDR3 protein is CASSGQGQMNTGELFF. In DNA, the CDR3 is TGCGCCAGCAGTGGACAGGGTCAGATGAACACCGGGGAGCTGTTTTTT.

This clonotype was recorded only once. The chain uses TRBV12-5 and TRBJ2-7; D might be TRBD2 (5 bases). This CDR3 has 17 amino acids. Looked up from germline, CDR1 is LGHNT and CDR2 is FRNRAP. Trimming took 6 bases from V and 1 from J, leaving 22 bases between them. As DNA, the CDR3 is TGTGCTAGTGGGAAGACCCCGCGGACTGATGGGTCCTACGAGCAGTACTTC. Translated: CASGKTPRTDGSYEQYF.

CDR3 nucleotide sequence: TGCGCCAGCAGCTTGGCCTCACCCGAAGAGACCCAGTACTTC. Amino acid sequence: CASSLASPEETQYF. The chain couples TRBV5-1 to TRBJ2-5, with no clear D. The CDR3 totals 14 residues. Germline values: CDR1 SGHRS, CDR2 YFSETQ. V lost 0 bases and J 3 bases, leaving 9 bases between the germline ends.

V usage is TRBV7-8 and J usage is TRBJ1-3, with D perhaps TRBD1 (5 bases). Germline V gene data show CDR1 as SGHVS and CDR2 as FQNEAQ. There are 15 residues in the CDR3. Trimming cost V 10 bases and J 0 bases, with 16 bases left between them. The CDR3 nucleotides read TGTGCCACCCAGGGAGGATTCGCCTCTGGAAACACCATATATTTT. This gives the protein CATQGGFASGNTIYF.

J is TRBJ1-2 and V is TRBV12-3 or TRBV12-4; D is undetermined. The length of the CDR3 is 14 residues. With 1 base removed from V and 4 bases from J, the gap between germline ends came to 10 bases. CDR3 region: CASSLGQLSYGYTF. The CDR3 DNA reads TGTGCCAGCAGTTTAGGGCAGTTAAGCTATGGCTACACCTTC.

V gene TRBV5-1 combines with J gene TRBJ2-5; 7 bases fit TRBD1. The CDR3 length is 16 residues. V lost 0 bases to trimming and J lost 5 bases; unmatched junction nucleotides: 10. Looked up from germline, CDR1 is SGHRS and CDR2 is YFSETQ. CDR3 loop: CASSLALKGGVETQYF. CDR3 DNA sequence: TGCGCCAGCAGCTTGGCCTTAAAAGGGGGCGTGGAGACCCAGTACTTC.

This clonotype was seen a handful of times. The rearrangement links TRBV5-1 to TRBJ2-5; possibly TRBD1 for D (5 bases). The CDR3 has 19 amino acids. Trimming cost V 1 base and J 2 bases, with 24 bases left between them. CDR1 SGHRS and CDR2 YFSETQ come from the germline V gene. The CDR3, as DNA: TGCGCCAGCAGCTTGCTTGCTGGAACGATGGGCAGGGCTCAAGAGACCCAGTACTTC. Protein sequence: CASSLLAGTMGRAQETQYF.

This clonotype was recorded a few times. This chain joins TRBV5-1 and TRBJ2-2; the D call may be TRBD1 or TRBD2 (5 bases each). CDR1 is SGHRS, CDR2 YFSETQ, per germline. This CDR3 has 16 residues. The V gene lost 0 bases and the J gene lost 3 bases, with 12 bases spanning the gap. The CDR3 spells CASSLGGLGDTGELFF. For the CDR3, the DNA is TGCGCCAGCAGCTTGGGGGGCCTCGGGGACACCGGGGAGCTGTTTTTT.

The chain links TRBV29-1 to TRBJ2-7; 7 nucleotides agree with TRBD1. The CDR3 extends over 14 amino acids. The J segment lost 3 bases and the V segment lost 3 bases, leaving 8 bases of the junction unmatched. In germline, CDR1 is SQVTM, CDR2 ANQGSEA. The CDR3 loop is CSVDSRGFSYEQYF. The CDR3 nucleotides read TGCAGCGTTGACAGCAGGGGGTTTAGCTACGAGCAGTACTTC.

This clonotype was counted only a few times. The CDR3 sequence is CSVGQGLRDTQYF. Here the CDR3 DNA reads TGCAGCGTAGGACAGGGTCTGAGAGATACGCAGTATTTT. The chain recombines TRBV29-1 with TRBJ2-3; 8 nucleotides line up with TRBD1. CDR1 and CDR2 (germline): SQVTM, ANQGSEA. CDR3 length: 13 residues. Trimming took 6 bases from V and 5 from J; bases not matched to a gene: 7.

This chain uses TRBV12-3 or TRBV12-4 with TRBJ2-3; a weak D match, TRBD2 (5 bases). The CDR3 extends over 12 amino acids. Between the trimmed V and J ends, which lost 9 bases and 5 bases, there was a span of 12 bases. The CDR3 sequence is CASVGAEDTQYF. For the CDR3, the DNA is TGTGCCAGTGTTGGAGCGGAAGATACGCAGTATTTT.

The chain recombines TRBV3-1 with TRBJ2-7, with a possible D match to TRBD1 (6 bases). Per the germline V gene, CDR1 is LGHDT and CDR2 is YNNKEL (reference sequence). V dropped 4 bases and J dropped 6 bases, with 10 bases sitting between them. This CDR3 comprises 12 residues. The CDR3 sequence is CASSLGTSEQYF. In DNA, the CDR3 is TGTGCCAGCAGCCTTGGGACAAGCGAGCAGTACTTC.

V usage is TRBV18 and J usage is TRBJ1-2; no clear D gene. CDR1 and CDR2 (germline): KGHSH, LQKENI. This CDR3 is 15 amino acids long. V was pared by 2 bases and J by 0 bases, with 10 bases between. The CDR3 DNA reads TGTGCCAGCTCACCAGATGGACGGACTAACTATGGCTACACCTTC. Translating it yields CASSPDGRTNYGYTF.

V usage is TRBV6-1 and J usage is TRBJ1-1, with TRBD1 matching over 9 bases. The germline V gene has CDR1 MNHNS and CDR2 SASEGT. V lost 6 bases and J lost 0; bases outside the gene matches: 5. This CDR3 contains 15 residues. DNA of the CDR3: TGTGCCAGCAGCGGGACAGGGCTGATGAACACTGAAGCTTTCTTT. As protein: CASSGTGLMNTEAFF.

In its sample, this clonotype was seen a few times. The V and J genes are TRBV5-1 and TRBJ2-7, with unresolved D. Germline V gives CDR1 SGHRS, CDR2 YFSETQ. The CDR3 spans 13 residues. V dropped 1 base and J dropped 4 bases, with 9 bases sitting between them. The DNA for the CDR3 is TGCGCCAGCAGCTTGTACCCCGGTTACGAGCAGTACTTC. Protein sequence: CASSLYPGYEQYF.

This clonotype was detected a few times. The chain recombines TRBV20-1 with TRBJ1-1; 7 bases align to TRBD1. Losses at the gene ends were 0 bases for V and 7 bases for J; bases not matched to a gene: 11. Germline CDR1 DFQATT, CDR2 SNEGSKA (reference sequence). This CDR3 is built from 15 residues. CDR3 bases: TGCAGTGCTAGAGATAGTGAGGGGGCTTGGGGTGAAGCTTTCTTT. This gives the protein CSARDSEGAWGEAFF.

CDR3 DNA: TGTGCCAGCAGCCTCTCTTACCCCCTCTACAATGAGCAGTTCTTC. As protein: CASSLSYPLYNEQFF. This chain uses TRBV28 with TRBJ2-1; D gene ambiguous. The CDR3 totals 15 residues. CDR1 and CDR2 from the germline V gene are MDHEN and SYDVKM. Trimming removed 6 bases at V and 3 bases at J, with 15 bases between.

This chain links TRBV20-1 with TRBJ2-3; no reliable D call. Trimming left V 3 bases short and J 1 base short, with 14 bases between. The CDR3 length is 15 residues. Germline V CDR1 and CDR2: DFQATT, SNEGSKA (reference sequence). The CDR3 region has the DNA TGCAGTGCTAGGCTACCCCGCGGACGCACAGATACGCAGTATTTT. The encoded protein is CSARLPRGRTDTQYF.